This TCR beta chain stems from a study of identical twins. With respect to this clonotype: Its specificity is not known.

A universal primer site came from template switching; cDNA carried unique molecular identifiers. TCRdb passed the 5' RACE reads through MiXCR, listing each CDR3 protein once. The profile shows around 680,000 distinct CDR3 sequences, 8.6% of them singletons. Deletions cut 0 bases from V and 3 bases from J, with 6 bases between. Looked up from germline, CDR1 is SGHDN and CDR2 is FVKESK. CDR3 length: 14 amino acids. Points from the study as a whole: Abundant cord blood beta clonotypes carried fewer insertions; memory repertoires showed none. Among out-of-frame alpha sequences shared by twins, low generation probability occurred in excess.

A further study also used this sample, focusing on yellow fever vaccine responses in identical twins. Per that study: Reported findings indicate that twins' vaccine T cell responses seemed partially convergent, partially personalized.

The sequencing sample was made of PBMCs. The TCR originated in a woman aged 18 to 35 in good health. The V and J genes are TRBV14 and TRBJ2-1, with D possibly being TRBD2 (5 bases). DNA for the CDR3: TGTGCCAGCAGCCAAGATGACTACTACAATGAGCAGTTCTTC. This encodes CASSQDDYYNEQFF. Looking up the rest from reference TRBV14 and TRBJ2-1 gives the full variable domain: EAGVTQFPSHSVIEKGQTVTLRCDPISGHDNLYWYRRVMGKEIKFLLHFVKESKQDESGMPNNRFLAERTGGTYSTLKVQPAELEDSGVYFCASSQDDYYNEQFFGPGTRLTVL.